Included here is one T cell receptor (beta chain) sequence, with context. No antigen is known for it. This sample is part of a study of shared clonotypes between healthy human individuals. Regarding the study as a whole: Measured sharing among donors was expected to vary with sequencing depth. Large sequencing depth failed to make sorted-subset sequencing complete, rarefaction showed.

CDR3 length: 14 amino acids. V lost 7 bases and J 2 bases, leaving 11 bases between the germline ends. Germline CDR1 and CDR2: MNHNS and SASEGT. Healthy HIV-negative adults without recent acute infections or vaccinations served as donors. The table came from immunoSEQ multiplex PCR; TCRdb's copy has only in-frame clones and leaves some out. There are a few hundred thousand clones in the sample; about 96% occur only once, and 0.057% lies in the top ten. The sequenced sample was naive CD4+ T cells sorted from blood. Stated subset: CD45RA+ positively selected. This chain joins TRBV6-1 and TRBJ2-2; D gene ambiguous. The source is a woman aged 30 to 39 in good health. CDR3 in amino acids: CASKSNSNTGELFF. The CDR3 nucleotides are TGTGCCAGCAAAAGTAACAGTAACACCGGGGAGCTGTTTTTT.